These 18 T cell receptor beta chains came from one sample sequenced in a study of shared clonotypes between healthy human individuals. Only in-frame clones appear in the TCRdb table, and some are missing; sequencing was by immunoSEQ multiplex PCR. In the table there are roughly 500,000 clones, about 96% of which are singletons. The specimen was naive CD4+ T cells sorted from blood. Subset described: CD45RA+ positively selected. Receptors originate from a woman in her twenties or thirties in good health.

This sequence joins TRBV7-9 and TRBJ2-7; D may match TRBD1 or TRBD2 (6 bases each). Looked up from germline, CDR1 is SEHNR and CDR2 is FQNEAQ (reference sequence). V shed 4 bases and J shed 4 bases, with 11 bases lying between them. CDR3 length: 13 amino acids. The chain's CDR3 is CASSWEDRYEQYF. DNA of the CDR3: TGTGCCAGCAGCTGGGAGGACAGATACGAGCAGTACTTC.

This chain links TRBV10-1 with TRBJ2-5; D possibly corresponds to TRBD2 (6 bases). The CDR3 is made up of 18 amino acids. V was shortened by 0 bases and J by 7 bases, with 24 bases between the two germline ends. Looked up from germline, CDR1 is WNHNN and CDR2 is SYGVQD (reference sequence). The CDR3 loop is CASSESRVGGDPRGTQYF. The CDR3 nucleotides are TGCGCCAGCAGTGAGTCGAGGGTCGGGGGTGACCCCCGGGGGACCCAGTACTTC.

This chain joins TRBV19 and TRBJ1-2; 10 bases line up with TRBD1. This CDR3 has 14 amino acids. The V gene end was trimmed by 5 bases and the J gene end by 4 bases; junction bases not matched to a gene: 4. Germline V gene sequence: CDR1 LNHDA, CDR2 SQIVND (reference sequence). CDR3 DNA: TGTGCCAGTAGTCCCGGGGACAGGGGCTATGGCTACACCTTC. Translated: CASSPGDRGYGYTF.

The chain's CDR3 is CASSSALRSGTGELFF. For the CDR3, the DNA is TGTGCCAGCAGCTCAGCCTTGAGGAGTGGCACCGGGGAGCTGTTTTTT. The chain joins TRBV7-9 to TRBJ2-2; D not certain. This CDR3 contains 16 residues. CDR1 is SEHNR, CDR2 FQNEAQ, per germline (reference sequence). Trimming removed 4 bases at V and 4 bases at J, with 16 bases between.

V usage is TRBV7-8 and J usage is TRBJ1-1; the D gene is possibly TRBD1 (5 bases). V dropped 2 bases and J dropped 4 bases, with 14 bases sitting between them. Germline V gene lookup returns CDR1 SGHVS and CDR2 FQNEAQ. CDR3 length equals 15 residues. CDR3 loop: CASSLTSRGVTEAFF. CDR3 nucleotides: TGTGCCAGCAGCTTAACCTCGAGGGGAGTCACTGAAGCTTTCTTT.

The rearrangement joins TRBV7-8 to TRBJ1-1; D is unresolved. Per the germline V gene, CDR1 is SGHVS and CDR2 is FQNEAQ. The CDR3 length is 13 residues. Trimming removed 3 bases at V and 4 bases at J, with 9 bases between. In nucleotides, the CDR3 is TGTGCCAGCAGCTTTTCGGGCAGCACTGAAGCTTTCTTT. This translates into CASSFSGSTEAFF.

The rearrangement joins TRBV10-3 to TRBJ2-5; 8 bases match TRBD2. This CDR3 is built from 14 residues. The germline V gene has CDR1 ENHRY and CDR2 SYGVKD. V lost 8 bases to trimming and J lost 4 bases; unmatched junction nucleotides: 9. CDR3 protein: CAIWSGRATETQYF. CDR3 sequence (DNA): TGTGCCATCTGGTCCGGGAGGGCCACAGAGACCCAGTACTTC.

This clone was observed a single time. The CDR3 sequence is CASSPGTSGSIEETQYF. The CDR3 region has the DNA TGTGCCAGCAGTCCCGGGACTAGCGGGAGTATTGAGGAGACCCAGTACTTC. The rearrangement joins TRBV2 to TRBJ2-5, with 14 bases identical to TRBD2. Germline assignment: CDR1 SNHLY and CDR2 FYNNEI. The CDR3 loop spans 17 amino acids. V was clipped by 5 bases and J by 5 bases; unmatched bases: 10.

The rearrangement joins TRBV18 to TRBJ2-5; no reliable D call. The germline gives CDR1 KGHSH, CDR2 LQKENI. V was clipped by 1 base and J by 0 bases, with 9 bases between them. The CDR3 contains 15 residues. DNA for the CDR3: TGTGCCAGCTCACCACTTCGTGGGAACCAAGAGACCCAGTACTTC. It encodes CASSPLRGNQETQYF.

The V call is TRBV9, the J call TRBJ2-5; possibly TRBD2 for D (5 bases). V was clipped by 0 bases and J by 4 bases, with 13 bases between them. CDR1 is SGDLS, CDR2 YYNGEE, per germline. There are 15 residues in the CDR3. Here the CDR3 reads CASSVGGRGGETQYF. The CDR3 DNA reads as TGTGCCAGCAGCGTAGGAGGGAGAGGAGGAGAGACCCAGTACTTC.

CDR3 DNA sequence: TGTGCCAGTAGTATACAGGCTCGCAGTGGCTATGGCTACACCTTC. It translates to CASSIQARSGYGYTF. The chain couples TRBV19 to TRBJ1-2; no clear D. The CDR3 loop spans 15 amino acids. V lost 2 bases, J lost 4 bases, and 14 bases lay in between. Germline-derived CDR1 and CDR2 are LNHDA and SQIVND (reference sequence).

The rearrangement uses TRBV28 and TRBJ1-2; no firm D call. The V end was cut by 6 bases, the J end by 0 bases, with 8 bases between. This CDR3 region has 13 residues. CDR1 and CDR2 from the germline V gene are MDHEN and SYDVKM. The CDR3 region has the DNA TGTGCCAGCAGAGAGGGAACTAACTATGGCTACACCTTC. Protein: CASREGTNYGYTF.

The chain has TRBV4-1 and TRBJ2-5; TRBD1 or TRBD2 may be the D gene (5 bases each). From germline, CDR1 is MGHRA and CDR2 YSYEKL. The CDR3 runs to 14 residues. Trimming removed 2 bases from V and 11 bases from J, with 18 bases in between. The DNA for the CDR3 is TGCGCCAGCAGCCAACCGGGACGGCTTAAGGAGCAGTACTTC. As protein: CASSQPGRLKEQYF.

The CDR3 region has the DNA TGTGCCAGCAGCTTAGAATTACGGAGGTACTACGAGCAGTACTTC. It specifies CASSLELRRYYEQYF. The chain joins TRBV11-3 to TRBJ2-7, with D perhaps matching TRBD2 (5 bases). V was pared by 0 bases and J by 3 bases, with 12 bases between. The CDR3 is 15 residues long. Germline-derived CDR1 and CDR2 are SGHNT and YENEEA.

The gene calls are TRBV27 and TRBJ2-3; unclear D gene. Looked up from germline, CDR1 is MNHEY and CDR2 is SMNVEV (reference sequence). The CDR3 extends over 18 amino acids. The ends were cut back, 5 bases at V and 1 base at J, with 22 bases in the middle. CDR3 protein: CASSRHWSPWSGTDTQYF. The CDR3 nucleotides read TGTGCCAGCAGTCGCCACTGGTCACCCTGGTCGGGCACAGATACGCAGTATTTT.

The chain is built from TRBV28 and TRBJ1-5; TRBD1 is a possible D gene (6 bases). The CDR3 spans 14 residues. Trimming shortened V by 3 bases and J by 3 bases, and 9 bases separated the two germline ends. Per the germline V gene, CDR1 is MDHEN and CDR2 is SYDVKM. The CDR3 protein is CASSFGTPNQPQHF. For the CDR3, the DNA is TGTGCCAGCAGTTTTGGGACACCCAATCAGCCCCAGCATTTT.

The chain couples TRBV7-9 to TRBJ2-3, with unresolved D. Germline V gene lookup returns CDR1 SEHNR and CDR2 FQNEAQ (reference sequence). CDR3 length: 18 amino acids. Trimming left V 3 bases short and J 3 bases short, with 22 bases between. The CDR3 here is CASSLGLVVLVPTDTQYF. Here the CDR3 DNA reads TGTGCCAGCAGCTTGGGATTAGTAGTTCTAGTTCCAACAGATACGCAGTATTTT.

In regard to this clone: One end of the junction fails to match germline, which may point to a read error. V is TRBV6-5 and J is TRBJ2-2; either TRBD1 or TRBD2 may supply D (5 bases each). CDR1 is MNHEY and CDR2 is SVGAGI in the germline V gene. CDR3 length: 16 amino acids. The CDR3 reads CATSYREKARGGELFF. As DNA, the CDR3 is TGTGCCACCAGTTACCGGGAAAAAGCGAGGGGCGGGGAGCTGTTTTTT.